These 3 T cell receptor beta chains came from one sample sequenced in a study of a mutant IDH1 vaccine in newly diagnosed glioma. Stated time point: week 23, last vaccination. The vaccine gave 300 ug of a 20-mer mutant IDH1 peptide subcutaneously per dose. The assay was immunoSEQ multiplex PCR, and TCRdb's table has in-frame clones only and misses some. The table lists roughly 60,000 clones, approximately 84% of them singletons. No antigen is known for these receptors. The sequencing here drew on PBMCs, taken from a glioma patient whose treatment included an IDH1 peptide vaccine. These receptors all come from a man aged 25-45 years with glioma.

The J gene is TRBJ1-1, the V gene TRBV10-3; a possible D gene is TRBD1 (6 bases). CDR1 is ENHRY and CDR2 is SYGVKD in the germline V gene. This CDR3 has 16 residues. Trimming took off 0 bases at V and 1 base at J, with 12 bases between the two ends. The CDR3 nucleotides are TGTGCCATCAGTGAGTCGTGGGGGGCTCGGAACACTGAAGCTTTCTTT. Translated: CAISESWGARNTEAFF.

This sequence joins TRBV2 and TRBJ1-3; no clear D. This CDR3 region has 16 residues. Germline V lookup: CDR1 SNHLY, CDR2 FYNNEI. Trimming pared 1 base from V and 1 base from J, leaving 11 bases between. CDR3 bases: TGTGCCAGCAGTGAAGGAAAGGGATGGTCTGGAAACACCATATATTTT. Protein product: CASSEGKGWSGNTIYF. Full variable domain (rest looked up from reference TRBV2 and TRBJ1-3): EPEVTQTPSHQVTQMGQEVILRCVPISNHLYFYWYRQILGQKVEFLVSFYNNEISEKSEIFDDQFSVERPDGSNFTLKIRSTKLEDSAMYFCASSEGKGWSGNTIYFGEGSWLTVV.

The V gene is TRBV6-5, the J gene TRBJ1-2, with a weak D call TRBD1 (6 bases). Germline V gene lookup returns CDR1 MNHEY and CDR2 SVGAGI. The V end was cut by 0 bases, the J end by 8 bases, with 10 bases between. This CDR3 has 13 residues. CDR3 bases: TGTGCCAGCAGTTACTCCCGGGGGCGAGGCTACACCTTC. Translated: CASSYSRGRGYTF.